This T cell receptor (beta chain) was recorded in a study of cytomegalovirus exposure and HLA in healthy donors. The study, taken as a whole, reports: In a later analysis, a genetic analysis reported fewer productive-TCR N-insertions in an Asian-associated ancestry cluster than the cohort average.

In regard to this clone: Its antigen is unknown.

13 Jbeta primers and 60 Vbeta primers were used for the PCR. Profiled with immunoSEQ multiplex PCR; TCRdb holds only in-frame clones, not every one. Among more than 110,000 clones listed, 75% to 80% were seen once. The sequenced material came from PBMCs. This receptor was obtained from a male donor in good health and CMV-seronegative.

The CDR3 DNA reads TGTGCTAGTGGTTCATCAACTAGTTTGGAGACCCAGTACTTC. Its protein is CASGSSTSLETQYF. The V gene is TRBV12-5, the J gene TRBJ2-5; maybe TRBD2 (5 bases). The CDR3 covers 14 residues. Germline values: CDR1 LGHNT, CDR2 FRNRAP. Trimming cost V 4 bases and J 5 bases, with 14 bases left between them.